This T cell receptor beta chain appears in the sequencing data of a study of shared clonotypes between healthy human individuals. Findings and limits, study-wide: Naive subsets typically showed greater estimated richness than memory subsets.

Trimming left V 4 bases short and J 0 bases short, with 9 bases between. Looked up from germline, CDR1 is MDHEN and CDR2 is SYDVKM. CDR3 size: 14 residues. On this clone: Antigen specificity is unknown.

As originally analysed: ImmunoSEQ junction-only sequences lacked quality scores, so their filtering differed. The assay was immunoSEQ multiplex PCR, and TCRdb's table has in-frame clones only and misses some. That table gives V, J and clone size, and the DNA gave D and trimming. This sample has about 530,000 clones, with almost 97% found just once. The origin of this receptor is a woman in her twenties or thirties in good health. Sequencing was carried out using naive CD4+ T cells sorted from blood. Regarding subset: CD45RA+ positively selected. This chain links TRBV28 with TRBJ1-1; D gene uncertain. The CDR3, as DNA: TGTGCCAGCAGTTCACGGGAAGTGAACACTGAAGCTTTCTTT. It yields the protein CASSSREVNTEAFF.